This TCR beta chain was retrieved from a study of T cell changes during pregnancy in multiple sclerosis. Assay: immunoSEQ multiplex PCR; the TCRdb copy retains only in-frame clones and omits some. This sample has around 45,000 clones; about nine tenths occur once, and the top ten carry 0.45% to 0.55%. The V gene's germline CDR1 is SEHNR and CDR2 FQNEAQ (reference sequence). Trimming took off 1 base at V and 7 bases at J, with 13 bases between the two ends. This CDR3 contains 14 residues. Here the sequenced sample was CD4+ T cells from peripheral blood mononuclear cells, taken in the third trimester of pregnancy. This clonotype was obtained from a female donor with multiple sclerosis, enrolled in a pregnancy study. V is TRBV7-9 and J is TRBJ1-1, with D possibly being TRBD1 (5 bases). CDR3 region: CASSLGGGKVEAFF. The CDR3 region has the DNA TGTGCCAGCAGCTTAGGGGGGGGTAAGGTTGAAGCTTTCTTT. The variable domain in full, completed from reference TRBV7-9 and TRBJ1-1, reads DTGVSQNPRHKITKRGQNVTFRCDPISEHNRLYWYRQTLGQGPEFLTYFQNEAQLEKSRLLSDRFSAERPKGSFSTLEIQRTEQGDSAMYLCASSLGGGKVEAFFGQGTRLTVV.